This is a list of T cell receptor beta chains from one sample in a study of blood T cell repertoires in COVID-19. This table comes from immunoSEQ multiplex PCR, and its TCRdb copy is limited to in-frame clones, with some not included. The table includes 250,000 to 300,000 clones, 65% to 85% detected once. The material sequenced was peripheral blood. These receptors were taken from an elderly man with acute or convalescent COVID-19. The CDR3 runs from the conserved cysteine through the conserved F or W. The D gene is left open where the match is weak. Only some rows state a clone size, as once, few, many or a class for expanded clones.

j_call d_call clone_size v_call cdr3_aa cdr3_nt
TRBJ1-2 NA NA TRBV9 CASSVNPSGSNYGYTF TGTGCCAGCAGCGTAAACCCGTCCGGGTCTAACTATGGCTACACCTTC
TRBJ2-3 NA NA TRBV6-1 CASSEWEAARRDDTQYF TGTGCCAGCAGTGAATGGGAAGCGGCCCGTAGGGATGATACGCAGTATTTT
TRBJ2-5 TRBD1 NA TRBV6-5 CASKADRGRGETQYF TGTGCCAGCAAGGCGGACAGGGGGCGCGGAGAGACCCAGTACTTC
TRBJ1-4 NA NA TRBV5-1 CASSHQGGDGEKLFF TGCGCCAGCAGCCATCAAGGCGGGGACGGCGAAAAACTGTTTTTT
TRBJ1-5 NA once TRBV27 CASTGSNQPQHF TGTGCCAGCACGGGTAGTAATCAGCCCCAGCATTTT
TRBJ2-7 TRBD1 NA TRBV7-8 CASSLRQGGAYEQYF TGTGCCAGCAGCTTAAGACAGGGTGGGGCCTACGAGCAGTACTTC
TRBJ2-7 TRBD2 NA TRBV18 CASSIVSGSSDEQYF TGTGCCAGCTCAATTGTGAGCGGGAGCTCTGACGAGCAGTACTTC
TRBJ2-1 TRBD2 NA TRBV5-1 CASSFDTSGRATYNEQFF TGCGCCAGCAGCTTCGACACTAGCGGGAGGGCAACGTACAATGAGCAGTTCTTC
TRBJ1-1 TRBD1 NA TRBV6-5 CASSYKMTGGITEAFF TGTGCCAGCAGTTACAAAATGACAGGGGGCATCACTGAAGCTTTCTTT
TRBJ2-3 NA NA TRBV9 CASSVLDWAATDTQYF TGTGCCAGCAGCGTATTGGACTGGGCCGCCACAGATACGCAGTATTTT
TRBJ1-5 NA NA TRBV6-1 CASSEADSWLWPQHF TGTGCCAGCAGTGAGGCCGACAGTTGGTTGTGGCCCCAGCATTTT
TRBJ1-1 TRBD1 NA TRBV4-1 CASSQVTGQRNTEAFF TGCGCCAGCAGCCAAGTAACGGGACAGCGGAACACTGAAGCTTTCTTT
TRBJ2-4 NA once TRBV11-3 CASSSGFRDIQYF TGTGCCAGCAGCTCGGGTTTTCGGGACATTCAGTACTTC
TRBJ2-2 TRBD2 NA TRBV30 CARLAGRITGELFF TGTGCCCGCCTAGCGGGGAGGATCACCGGGGAGCTGTTTTTT
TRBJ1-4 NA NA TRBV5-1 CASSLGQGGEKLFF TGCGCCAGCAGCTTGGGGCAGGGAGGTGAAAAACTGTTTTTT
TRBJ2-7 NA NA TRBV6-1 CASSVASTYEQYF TGTGCCAGCAGTGTAGCGTCCACCTACGAGCAGTACTTC
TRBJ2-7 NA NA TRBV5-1 CASSPRFSDYEQYF TGCGCCAGCAGCCCCAGATTTTCCGACTACGAGCAGTACTTC
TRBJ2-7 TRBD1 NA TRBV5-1 CASSLDRGRDEQYF TGCGCCAGCAGCTTAGACAGGGGGCGCGACGAGCAGTACTTC
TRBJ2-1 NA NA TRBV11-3 CASSLGRGSYNEQFF TGTGCCAGCAGCTTAGGTCGGGGATCCTACAATGAGCAGTTCTTC
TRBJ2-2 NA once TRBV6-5 CASSYDRFTGELFF TGTGCCAGCAGTTACGACAGGTTCACCGGGGAGCTGTTTTTT
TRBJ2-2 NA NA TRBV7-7 CASSPLANTGELFF TGTGCTAGCAGCCCTCTAGCGAACACCGGGGAGCTGTTTTTT
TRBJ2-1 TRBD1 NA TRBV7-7 CASSFGTGAFDEQFF TGTGCTAGCAGCTTCGGGACAGGGGCCTTCGATGAGCAGTTCTTC
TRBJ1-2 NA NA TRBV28 CASIPGPGSYYGYTF TGTGCCAGCATCCCCGGCCCGGGGAGCTACTATGGCTACACCTTC
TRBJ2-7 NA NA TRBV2 CASSSSAYEQYF TGTGCCAGCAGTAGTTCAGCCTACGAGCAGTACTTC
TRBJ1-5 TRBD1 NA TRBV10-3 CAISSSDRDNQPQHF TGTGCCATCAGCTCCTCGGACAGGGACAATCAGCCCCAGCATTTT
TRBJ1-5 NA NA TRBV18 CASSPRGIDQPQHF TGTGCCAGCTCACCCCGGGGGATAGATCAGCCCCAGCATTTT
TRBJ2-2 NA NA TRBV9 CASSVADTGELFF TGTGCCAGCAGCGTAGCGGACACCGGGGAGCTGTTTTTT
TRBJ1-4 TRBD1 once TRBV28 CASSSPGTGYEKLFF TGTGCCAGCAGCTCCCCCGGGACAGGGTATGAAAAACTGTTTTTT
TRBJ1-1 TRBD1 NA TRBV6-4 CASSLRQGATEAFF TGTGCCAGCAGTTTAAGACAGGGAGCCACTGAGGCTTTCTTT
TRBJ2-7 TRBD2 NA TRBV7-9 CASSSSAAGGPVQYF TGTGCCAGCAGCTCCTCGGCAGCGGGAGGCCCCGTGCAGTACTTC
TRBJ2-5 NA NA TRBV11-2 CASSLRQALDQYF TGTGCCAGCAGCTTGAGACAGGCCCTAGACCAGTACTTC
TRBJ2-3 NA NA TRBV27 CATRLSDTQYF TGTGCCACCAGACTTTCAGATACGCAGTATTTT
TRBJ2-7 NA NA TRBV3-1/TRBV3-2 CASSQGPPRGWTYEQYF TGTGCCAGCAGCCAAGGCCCCCCCCGAGGGTGGACCTACGAGCAGTACTTC
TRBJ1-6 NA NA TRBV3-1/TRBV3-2 CASSHATGTNSPLHF TGTGCCAGCAGCCACGCGACAGGAACTAATTCACCCCTCCACTTT
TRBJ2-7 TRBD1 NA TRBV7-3 CASSSQGAHEQYF TGTGCCAGCAGCTCACAGGGGGCCCACGAGCAGTACTTC
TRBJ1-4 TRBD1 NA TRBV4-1 CASSQGTGGNGEKLFF TGCGCCAGCAGCCAAGGGACAGGGGGAAATGGTGAAAAACTGTTTTTT